This T cell receptor (beta chain) comes out of a study of tumor and adjacent non-tumor tissue in lung cancer. Whole-study findings and limits: TCR diversity was significantly greater in tumor than normal lung tissue. Shorter survival was associated with higher TCR diversity in tumors. Top 100 clones took a larger repertoire share in normal lung.

The CDR3 sequence is 16 residues long. V was cut by 3 bases and J by 6 bases, with 20 bases left in between. Germline loops: CDR1 SEHNR, CDR2 FQNEAQ (reference sequence). A modified ARM-PCR protocol with three rounds of nested PCR amplified TCRbeta. MiXCR, run by TCRdb on the multiplex PCR reads, gives a single entry per CDR3 protein. The sample has 100,000 or so distinct CDR3 sequences, more than 55% seen once; the top ten hold around 19%. No cell sorting was done before RNA was extracted from the tissue. The normal lung tissue was taken more than 3 cm from the tumor edge. Newly diagnosed lung cancer patients had thoracic surgery in China, August–late 2014, without prior chemotherapy. As concerns this clonotype: Its specificity is not known.

This chain uses TRBV7-9 with TRBJ1-2; D unclear. The source material was distant non-tumor lung tissue. The sequence derives from a man aged 30 to 39 with non-small cell lung cancer. Here the CDR3 reads CASSLARTQNRDGYTF. CDR3 coding DNA: TGTGCCAGCAGCTTGGCTCGGACGCAGAATCGTGATGGCTACACCTTC. Together with reference TRBV7-9 and TRBJ1-2, the CDR3 gives the full variable domain: DTGVSQNPRHKITKRGQNVTFRCDPISEHNRLYWYRQTLGQGPEFLTYFQNEAQLEKSRLLSDRFSAERPKGSFSTLEIQRTEQGDSAMYLCASSLARTQNRDGYTFGSGTRLTVV.